A selection of T cell receptor beta chains follows, all from one sample in a study of cytomegalovirus exposure and HLA in healthy donors. Assay: immunoSEQ multiplex PCR; the TCRdb copy retains only in-frame clones and omits some. The sample holds 170,000 or so clones, less than 85% seen once. Sequencing was performed on PBMCs. Source of these receptors: a man between 18 and 29 years old in good health and CMV-seropositive. Both conserved end residues are trimmed from each CDR3. The D gene is left open where the match is weak.

CDR3aa: ASSLDGTGRGGYEQY; v_gene: TRBV7-2; d_gene: TRBD1; j_gene: TRBJ2-7
CDR3aa: ASSPRGSYNEQF; v_gene: TRBV7-8; d_gene: -; j_gene: TRBJ2-1
CDR3aa: ASSLLPDGAEQY; v_gene: TRBV5-1; d_gene: -; j_gene: TRBJ2-7
CDR3aa: ASLPAGGSAYGYT; v_gene: TRBV5-1; d_gene: -; j_gene: TRBJ1-2
CDR3aa: ASSFLADTQY; v_gene: TRBV14; d_gene: -; j_gene: TRBJ2-3
CDR3aa: ASILGGRKTEAF; v_gene: TRBV10-1; d_gene: -; j_gene: TRBJ1-1
CDR3aa: ASSYSSGAYYEQY; v_gene: TRBV2; d_gene: TRBD2; j_gene: TRBJ2-7
CDR3aa: ASSRGTEYNEQF; v_gene: TRBV6-1; d_gene: -; j_gene: TRBJ2-1
CDR3aa: ASSLRTGNTGELF; v_gene: TRBV5-6; d_gene: TRBD1; j_gene: TRBJ2-2
CDR3aa: AWSAGTSGSGEQF; v_gene: TRBV30; d_gene: TRBD2; j_gene: TRBJ2-1
CDR3aa: ASSSPIGGTGFYEQY; v_gene: TRBV28; d_gene: TRBD1; j_gene: TRBJ2-7
CDR3aa: ASSESTGSGNTIY; v_gene: TRBV2; d_gene: -; j_gene: TRBJ1-3
CDR3aa: ASSLGETQYNEQF; v_gene: TRBV11-3; d_gene: -; j_gene: TRBJ2-1
CDR3aa: AWSVFEGYT; v_gene: TRBV30; d_gene: -; j_gene: TRBJ1-2
CDR3aa: ASSLEGVTSTIY; v_gene: TRBV7-9; d_gene: -; j_gene: TRBJ1-3
CDR3aa: ASSPTGAPYNEQF; v_gene: TRBV7-6; d_gene: TRBD1; j_gene: TRBJ2-1
CDR3aa: ASSQPMTVFYEQY; v_gene: TRBV4-1; d_gene: -; j_gene: TRBJ2-7
CDR3aa: ASSFGRGSYEQY; v_gene: TRBV28; d_gene: -; j_gene: TRBJ2-7
CDR3aa: ASSWAQGDIQY; v_gene: TRBV27; d_gene: TRBD1; j_gene: TRBJ2-4
CDR3aa: ASSFGQNQETQY; v_gene: TRBV7-3; d_gene: -; j_gene: TRBJ2-5
CDR3aa: AGTLGASSYEQY; v_gene: TRBV30; d_gene: -; j_gene: TRBJ2-7
CDR3aa: ASRRAGGPTDTQY; v_gene: TRBV7-9; d_gene: TRBD2; j_gene: TRBJ2-3